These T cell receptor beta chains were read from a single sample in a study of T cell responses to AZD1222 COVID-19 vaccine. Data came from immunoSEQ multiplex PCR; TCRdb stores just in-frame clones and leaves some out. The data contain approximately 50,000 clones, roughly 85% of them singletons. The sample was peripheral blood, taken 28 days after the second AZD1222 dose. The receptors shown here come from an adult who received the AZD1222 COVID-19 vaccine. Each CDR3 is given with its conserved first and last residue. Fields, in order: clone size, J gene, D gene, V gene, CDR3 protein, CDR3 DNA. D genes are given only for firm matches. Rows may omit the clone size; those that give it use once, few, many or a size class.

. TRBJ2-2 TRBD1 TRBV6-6 CASSPGQGAGELFF TGTGCCAGCAGCCCGGGACAGGGCGCCGGGGAGCTGTTTTTT
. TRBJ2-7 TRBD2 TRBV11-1 CASSGGPSGDAYEQYF TGTGCCAGCAGCGGAGGGCCTAGCGGGGATGCCTACGAGCAGTACTTC
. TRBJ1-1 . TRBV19 CASSRQWETEAFF TGTGCCAGTAGCCGACAGTGGGAAACTGAAGCTTTCTTT
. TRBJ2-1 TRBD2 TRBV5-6 CASSLGGGRALDNEQFF TGTGCCAGCAGCTTGGGTGGCGGGAGGGCCCTCGACAATGAGCAGTTCTTC
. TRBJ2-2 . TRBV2 CASRPGVDTGELFF TGTGCCAGCAGGCCAGGGGTGGACACCGGGGAGCTGTTTTTT
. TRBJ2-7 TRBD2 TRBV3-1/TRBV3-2 CASSPGLAGSYEQYF TGTGCCAGCAGCCCGGGACTAGCGGGGTCCTACGAGCAGTACTTC
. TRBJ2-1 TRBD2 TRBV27 CASSWASGSNEQFF TGTGCCAGCAGTTGGGCTAGCGGTAGCAATGAGCAGTTCTTC
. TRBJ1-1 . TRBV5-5 CASSSTGWAEAFF TGTGCCAGCAGCTCAACAGGGTGGGCTGAAGCTTTCTTT
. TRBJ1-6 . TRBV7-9 CASSRRTDTRQNSPLHF TGTGCCAGCAGCCGACGAACGGACACAAGACAGAATTCACCCCTCCACTTT
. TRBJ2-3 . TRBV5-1 CASSTAPQGQGDTQYF TGCGCCAGCAGCACCGCCCCACAGGGACAAGGAGATACGCAGTATTTT
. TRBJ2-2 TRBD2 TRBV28 CASVSSGRANTGELFF TGTGCCAGCGTATCTAGCGGGAGGGCGAACACCGGGGAGCTGTTTTTT
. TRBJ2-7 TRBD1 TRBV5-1 CASSLGGQGIYEQYF TGCGCCAGCAGCTTGGGGGGACAGGGGATCTACGAGCAGTACTTC
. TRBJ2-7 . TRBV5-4 CASSSWAQPYEQYF TGTGCCAGCAGCTCTTGGGCCCAGCCCTACGAGCAGTACTTC
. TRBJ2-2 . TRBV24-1 CATSDPPANTGELFF TGTGCCACCAGTGATCCCCCGGCGAACACCGGGGAGCTGTTTTTT
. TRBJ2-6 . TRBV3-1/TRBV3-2 CATQGTGSSGANVLTF TGTGCCACCCAGGGTACAGGCAGCTCTGGGGCCAACGTCCTGACTTTC
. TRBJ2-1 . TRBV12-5 CASGLGAGYNEQFF TGTGCTAGTGGTTTGGGGGCAGGGTACAATGAGCAGTTCTTC
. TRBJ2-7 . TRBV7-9 CASSLGDNTYEQYF TGTGCCAGCAGCTTAGGGGACAACACCTACGAGCAGTACTTC
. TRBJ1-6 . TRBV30 CAWSVSGLLARSPLHF TGTGCCTGGAGTGTTTCTGGGCTACTTGCCCGTTCACCCCTCCACTTT
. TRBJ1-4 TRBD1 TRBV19 CASSSARRGPTNEKLFF TGTGCCAGTAGTTCCGCGAGGAGGGGGCCAACTAATGAAAAACTGTTTTTT
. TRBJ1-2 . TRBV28 CASSLPGGGGGYTF TGTGCCAGCAGTTTACCGGGGGGAGGTGGTGGCTACACCTTC
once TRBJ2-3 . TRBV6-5 CASSSGTSTDTQYF TGTGCCAGCAGTTCAGGGACTAGCACAGATACGCAGTATTTT
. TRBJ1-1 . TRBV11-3 CASSFGGVNTEAFF TGTGCCAGCAGCTTCGGTGGGGTAAACACTGAAGCTTTCTTT
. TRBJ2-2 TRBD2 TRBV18 CASSLSGGADTGELFF TGTGCCAGCTCACTTAGCGGGGGAGCCGACACCGGGGAGCTGTTTTTT
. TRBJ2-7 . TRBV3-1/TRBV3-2 CATEGGPSYEQYF TGTGCCACCGAGGGAGGACCCTCCTACGAGCAGTACTTC
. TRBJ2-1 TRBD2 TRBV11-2 CASSLGLLAVGEQFF TGTGCCAGCAGCTTAGGCCTACTAGCGGTGGGTGAGCAGTTCTTC
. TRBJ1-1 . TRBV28 CASSLARENTEAFF TGTGCCAGCAGTTTGGCCAGGGAGAACACTGAAGCTTTCTTT
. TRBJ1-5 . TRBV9 CASQDSNQPQHF TGTGCCTCGCAGGATAGCAATCAGCCCCAGCATTTT
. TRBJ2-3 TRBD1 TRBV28 CASLQGATDTQYF TGTGCCAGTCTACAGGGGGCCACAGATACGCAGTATTTT
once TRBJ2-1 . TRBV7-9 CASSHPGPRDEQFF TGTGCCAGCAGCCACCCGGGTCCACGAGATGAGCAGTTCTTC
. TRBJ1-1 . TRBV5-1 CASSYSTSEAFF TGCGCCAGCAGCTACTCGACAAGTGAAGCTTTCTTT
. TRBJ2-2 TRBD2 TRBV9 CASSVAAGRAGTGELFF TGTGCCAGCAGCGTAGCAGCCGGGAGGGCCGGCACCGGGGAGCTGTTTTTT